The 9 T cell receptor beta chains below all came from one sample that was sequenced in a study of T cell clonotyping in hematopoietic cell transplantation. The data were produced by immunoSEQ multiplex PCR, yet TCRdb's version contains in-frame clones alone and is incomplete. Among some 15,000 clones listed, about 80% were seen once. The input for sequencing was PBMCs, taken 100 days after allogeneic stem cell transplant. Source of these receptors: a female patient in her forties or fifties who had an allogeneic stem cell transplant from a related donor, so T cells may come from the graft donor. Some clones in this sample may be carry-over from other donors' samples.

This clone has only one observation. The rearrangement uses TRBV7-2 and TRBJ2-7; D is undetermined. This CDR3 comprises 14 residues. Germline assignment: CDR1 SGHTA and CDR2 FQGNSA. Trimming took off 3 bases at V and 0 bases at J, with 9 bases between the two ends. CDR3 sequence reads: CASSLDRRSYEQYF. DNA for the CDR3: TGTGCCAGCAGCTTGGACCGTCGCTCCTACGAGCAGTACTTC.

The chain employs TRBV13 and TRBJ2-7; TRBD1 might be the D (6 bases). Germline V gene data show CDR1 as PRHDT and CDR2 as FYEKMQ (reference sequence). The V and J ends lost 4 bases and 6 bases respectively, with 7 bases between them. The CDR3 spans 11 residues. CDR3 in DNA: TGTGCCAGCAGCTCCAGGGGCGAGCAGTACTTC. The encoded protein is CASSSRGEQYF.

CDR3 sequence: CASSSHTAYEQYF. The CDR3 DNA follows: TGTGCCAGCAGCTCCCATACCGCATACGAGCAGTACTTC. The J gene is TRBJ2-7, the V gene TRBV6-5; D is unclear. Looked up from germline, CDR1 is MNHEY and CDR2 is SVGAGI. The length of the CDR3 is 13 residues. V lost 6 bases to trimming and J lost 4 bases, with 13 bases between them.

The chain uses TRBV2 and TRBJ2-7; D possibly matches TRBD1 or TRBD2 (5 bases each). The CDR3 sequence is 13 residues long. CDR1 is SNHLY and CDR2 is FYNNEI in the germline V gene. V lost 8 bases and J 7 bases, leaving 18 bases between the germline ends. Written as DNA, the CDR3 is TGTGCCAGCGTCCGGGACGTAGCCTTTGAGCAGTACTTC. Protein: CASVRDVAFEQYF.

This chain connects TRBV19 to TRBJ1-1, with a tentative D call TRBD1 (6 bases). The V and J ends lost 8 bases and 10 bases respectively, with 14 bases between them. The CDR3 is 11 amino acids. Germline V gene lookup returns CDR1 LNHDA and CDR2 SQIVND (reference sequence). The CDR3 here is CASGPGHVAFF. The CDR3, as DNA: TGTGCCAGTGGACCGGGACATGTAGCTTTCTTT.

The chain couples TRBV6-5 to TRBJ2-3, with D hard to call. The germline V and J ends were trimmed by 0 bases and 2 bases, with 6 bases remaining between them. This CDR3 region has 14 residues. Germline lookup yields CDR1 MNHEY and CDR2 SVGAGI. CDR3 sequence: CASSYSRFTDTQYF. The CDR3 nucleotides read TGTGCCAGCAGTTACTCCCGGTTCACAGATACGCAGTATTTT.

The chain carries TRBV27 and TRBJ2-5, with a tentative D call TRBD2 (5 bases). Germline V gene data show CDR1 as MNHEY and CDR2 as SMNVEV (reference sequence). With 3 bases removed from V and 2 bases from J, the gap between germline ends came to 13 bases. The length of the CDR3 is 15 residues. The DNA of the CDR3 is TGTGCCAGCAGTTTGCTCCCGAGGGAGCAAGAGACCCAGTACTTC. Encoded protein: CASSLLPREQETQYF.

The chain links TRBV10-1 to TRBJ2-7, with 10 bases fitting TRBD2. The length of the CDR3 is 14 residues. J lost 3 bases, V lost 2 bases, and 1 base had no gene match. The germline CDR1 and CDR2 sequences are WNHNN and SYGVQD (reference sequence). CDR3: CASSELAGDYEQYF. CDR3 nucleotides: TGCGCCAGCAGTGAGCTAGCGGGGGACTACGAGCAGTACTTC.

The chain uses TRBV29-1 and TRBJ1-1, with D hard to call. The V gene's germline CDR1 is SQVTM and CDR2 ANQGSEA. V lost 7 bases to trimming and J lost 1 base, with 7 bases between them. This CDR3 contains 11 residues. The CDR3, as DNA: TGCAGCGGAACAGAGAACACTGAAGCTTTCTTT. Amino acid sequence: CSGTENTEAFF.